This T cell receptor beta chain came from a study of T cells in Graves' hyperthyroidism and ophthalmopathy. The CDR3 extends over 16 amino acids. Trimming removed 4 bases from V and 8 bases from J; junction bases left unmatched: 6. Germline loops: CDR1 SGHAT, CDR2 FQNNGV. Study results and caveats: Most thyroid clonotypes expanded above 0.001 were also detected in blood.

TCR beta CDR3 regions were amplified from RNA transcripts. The primer set for the first-round RT-PCR of the TCR CDR3 was HTBI. Each CDR3 protein gets one entry after TCRdb re-called the multiplex PCR reads with MiXCR. Counted here are hundreds of thousands of distinct CDR3 sequences, 20% to 30% occurring once; the ten biggest clones make up 73%. Every diagnosis used clinical symptoms, serum thyroxine and TRAb, thyroid ultrasound and orbital computed tomography. It was approximately 9.7 ml of fresh peripheral blood that supplied the PBMCs. Notes on this clonotype: What it recognizes is unknown.

Material for sequencing was blood. This sequence originates from a man aged 45-65 years with Graves' hyperthyroidism. The rearrangement joins TRBV11-2 to TRBJ2-1, with 15 bases matching TRBD2. CDR3 nucleotide sequence: TGTGCCAGCAGCTCCAAAGGGACTAGCGGGAGGTATGAGCAGTTCTTC. This translates into CASSSKGTSGRYEQFF.